The 4 T cell receptor beta chains given below trace back to one sample, sequenced in a study of T-cell memory formation after mild COVID-19. TCRdb re-derived calls from the 5' RACE reads in MiXCR, one entry per CDR3 protein. The table includes tens of thousands of distinct CDR3 sequences, roughly a tenth detected once. The sequencing input was PBMCs or a T cell subset sorted from them (not recorded which). The receptors derive from an adult woman who had mild COVID-19 (a few samples of this study predate the infection). Cell type and time point are not known.

The chain carries TRBV27 and TRBJ2-2; perhaps TRBD2 as D (5 bases). The V gene's germline CDR1 is MNHEY and CDR2 SMNVEV (reference sequence). Trimming stripped 2 bases from V and 4 bases from J, with 14 bases between. The CDR3 is 16 residues long. CDR3 coding DNA: TGTGCCAGCAGTTTAGAGAGGGCGGGTCGCACCGGGGAGCTGTTTTTT. Its translation: CASSLERAGRTGELFF.

This CDR3 is CSARTGLNNSPLHF. The CDR3 DNA follows: TGCAGTGCTCGGACAGGGCTGAATAATTCACCCCTCCACTTT. This chain links TRBV20-1 with TRBJ1-6, with TRBD1 matching 8 bases. From germline, CDR1 is DFQATT and CDR2 SNEGSKA (reference sequence). The CDR3 sequence is 14 residues long. V dropped 5 bases and J dropped 5; count of bases not matched to a gene: 5.

The CDR3 protein is CASSQGYNTEAFF. CDR3 in DNA: TGTGCCAGCAGTCAGGGCTATAACACTGAAGCTTTCTTT. The chain uses TRBV7-7 and TRBJ1-1; maybe TRBD1 (5 bases). With 6 bases removed from V and 2 bases from J, the gap between germline ends came to 10 bases. The germline V gene has CDR1 SSHAT and CDR2 FNYEAQ (reference sequence). The CDR3 loop spans 13 amino acids.

This clonotype was seen a few times. V is TRBV4-3 and J is TRBJ2-7; D is perhaps TRBD1 (6 bases). Germline CDR1 is LGHNA and CDR2 is YSLEER. Trimming shortened V by 0 bases and J by 2 bases, and 14 bases separated the two germline ends. The CDR3 runs 16 residues. CDR3 sequence (DNA): TGCGCCAGCAGCCAAGATATAGGGGGTATACCCTACGAGCAGTACTTC. Its protein product is CASSQDIGGIPYEQYF.